One and the same sample provided the 28 T cell receptor beta chains below, sequenced in a study of shared clonotypes between healthy human individuals. Profiled with immunoSEQ multiplex PCR; TCRdb holds only in-frame clones, not every one. The sample carries 2 million to 2.5 million clones, roughly 93% recorded once. Source material: naive CD4+ T cells from PBMCs. Subset indicated: CD45RA+ positively selected. Source of these receptors: a man younger than 35 in good health. Some clones in this sample may be carry-over from other donors' samples.

The rearrangement uses TRBV2 and TRBJ2-3; TRBD1 aligns across 7 bases. The germline CDR1 and CDR2 sequences are SNHLY and FYNNEI. CDR3 length: 14 residues. V was pared by 10 bases and J by 1 base, with 8 bases of the junction left unmatched. The CDR3 bases are TGTGCCAATCGACAGGGCCTACGCACAGATACGCAGTATTTT. It codes for CANRQGLRTDTQYF. The full variable domain, in which reference TRBV2 and TRBJ2-3 provide the parts outside the CDR3, is EPEVTQTPSHQVTQMGQEVILRCVPISNHLYFYWYRQILGQKVEFLVSFYNNEISEKSEIFDDQFSVERPDGSNFTLKIRSTKLEDSAMYFCANRQGLRTDTQYFGPGTRLTVL.

The chain has TRBV28 and TRBJ2-7; 10 bases are shared with TRBD1. The V gene end was trimmed by 6 bases and the J gene end by 2 bases; junction bases not matched to a gene: 7. Germline CDR1 is MDHEN and CDR2 is SYDVKM. The CDR3 length is 15 residues. CDR3 DNA: TGTGCCAGCAGGCCGGGACAGGGGTCCCCCTACGAGCAGTACTTC. Translation: CASRPGQGSPYEQYF.

The gene calls are TRBV28 and TRBJ1-3; TRBD1 matches at 7 bases. V was pared by 7 bases and J by 3 bases, with 12 bases of the junction left unmatched. Germline loops: CDR1 MDHEN, CDR2 SYDVKM. CDR3 length equals 16 residues. This CDR3 is CASTRDSLGLGNTIYF. Written as DNA, the CDR3 is TGTGCCAGCACCCGGGACAGTCTTGGACTTGGAAACACCATATATTTT.

This rearrangement joins TRBV4-3 to TRBJ2-6; TRBD2 agrees at 11 bases. Germline values: CDR1 LGHNA, CDR2 YSLEER. After removal of 6 bases from V and 2 bases from J, the junction contained 6 bases not matched to a gene. CDR3 length: 17 amino acids. CDR3 DNA: TGCGCCAGCAGTCATACTAGCGGGAGTCCTGGGGCCAACGTCCTGACTTTC. It encodes CASSHTSGSPGANVLTF.

The chain is built from TRBV5-6 and TRBJ2-6; D is possibly TRBD2 (8 bases). Germline V lookup: CDR1 SGHDT, CDR2 YYEEEE. V lost 3 bases and J lost 2, with 18 bases in between. The CDR3 contains 18 residues. The CDR3 loop is CASSSYPGRGPGANVLTF. The CDR3 nucleotides are TGTGCCAGCAGCTCATACCCCGGGAGGGGGCCTGGGGCCAACGTCCTGACTTTC.

The rearrangement uses TRBV6-6 and TRBJ2-3; D may be TRBD2 (6 bases). Germline V gene sequence: CDR1 MNHNY, CDR2 SVGAGI (reference sequence). This CDR3 is 15 amino acids long. V was clipped by 0 bases and J by 3 bases, with 10 bases between them. The CDR3 coding sequence is TGTGCCAGCAGTTACTCCGGGAGTAGAACAGATACGCAGTATTTT. Encoded protein: CASSYSGSRTDTQYF.

The gene calls are TRBV29-1 and TRBJ1-3; D unresolved. The germline V and J ends were trimmed by 7 bases and 3 bases, with 13 bases remaining between them. Germline V gives CDR1 SQVTM, CDR2 ANQGSEA. CDR3 length: 13 amino acids. The CDR3 nucleotides read TGCAGCGCGATAGGAGCAGGTGGAAACACCATATATTTT. Translated, it gives CSAIGAGGNTIYF. The entire variable domain, with the rest obtained from reference TRBV29-1 and TRBJ1-3, is as follows: SAVISQKPSRDICQRGTSLTIQCQVDSQVTMMFWYRQQPGQSLTLIATANQGSEATYESGFVIDKFPISRPNLTFSTLTVSNMSPEDSSIYLCSAIGAGGNTIYFGEGSWLTVV.

The chain has TRBV6-6 and TRBJ2-7; 12 bases are shared with TRBD2. Germline CDR1 and CDR2: MNHNY and SVGAGI (reference sequence). This CDR3 comprises 15 residues. V shed 4 bases and J 0 bases; nucleotides not matched to a gene: 1. The CDR3 DNA reads as TGTGCCAGCAGTTGGACTAGCGGGAACTCCTACGAGCAGTACTTC. It codes for CASSWTSGNSYEQYF.

The rearrangement links TRBV5-1 to TRBJ2-1, with 9 bases matching TRBD2. Germline-derived CDR1 and CDR2 are SGHRS and YFSETQ. After removal of 0 bases from V and 9 bases from J, the junction contained 7 bases not matched to a gene. The CDR3 is made up of 15 amino acids. CDR3 amino acids: CASSLAVAGEGEQFF. CDR3 sequence (DNA): TGCGCCAGCAGCTTGGCCGTAGCGGGAGAGGGTGAGCAGTTCTTC.

The CDR3 spells CSVEGVRGSETQYF. The CDR3, as DNA: TGCAGCGTTGAAGGGGTTCGGGGGAGCGAGACCCAGTACTTC. The chain employs TRBV29-1 and TRBJ2-5, with D maybe TRBD2 (6 bases). This CDR3 is built from 14 residues. Trimming left V 1 base short and J 5 bases short, with 14 bases between. Germline CDR1 is SQVTM and CDR2 is ANQGSEA.

The table lists this clone with a few counts. V and J are TRBV5-1 and TRBJ1-4; a possible D gene is TRBD1 (5 bases). The germline V gene has CDR1 SGHRS and CDR2 YFSETQ. The CDR3 extends over 14 amino acids. The V gene lost 4 bases and the J gene lost 4 bases, with 11 bases spanning the gap. This CDR3 reads CASSPGDFNEKLFF. CDR3 coding DNA: TGCGCCAGCAGCCCGGGGGACTTTAATGAAAAACTGTTTTTT. Supplemented by reference TRBV5-1 and TRBJ1-4, the full variable domain reads KAGVTQTPRYLIKTRGQQVTLSCSPISGHRSVSWYQQTPGQGLQFLFEYFSETQRNKGNFPGRFSGRQFSNSRSEMNVSTLELGDSALYLCASSPGDFNEKLFFGSGTQLSVL.

The chain combines TRBV29-1 with TRBJ2-7, with 10 bases lining up with TRBD1. This CDR3 spans 13 amino acids. The V gene's germline CDR1 is SQVTM and CDR2 ANQGSEA. Germline trimming cut 6 bases from V and 9 bases from J; bases unmatched to any gene: 11. Written as DNA, the CDR3 is TGCAGCGTCCAGAAGGACAGGGGGTTTGGGCAGTACTTC. The encoded protein is CSVQKDRGFGQYF.

The sample holds a few counts of this clone. The V gene is TRBV5-1, the J gene TRBJ1-4; possibly TRBD1 for D (6 bases). Trimming stripped 4 bases from V and 5 bases from J, with 15 bases between. CDR3 length: 15 residues. The germline V gene encodes CDR1 SGHRS and CDR2 YFSETQ. The CDR3 region has the DNA TGCGCCAGCAGCCTGCAGACAGGATCAAATGAAAAACTGTTTTTT. It translates to CASSLQTGSNEKLFF.

The V gene is TRBV7-3, the J gene TRBJ2-5; no definite D call. CDR1 is SGHTA and CDR2 is FQGTGA in the germline V gene. V was trimmed by 5 bases and J by 4 bases, leaving 14 bases between them. This CDR3 is built from 14 residues. The CDR3, as DNA: TGTGCCAGCAGCCCCCTCCTGAGTGGAGAGACCCAGTACTTC. As protein: CASSPLLSGETQYF.

There are a few counts of this clone. The chain employs TRBV7-2 and TRBJ1-2, with D unclear. The V gene lost 6 bases and the J gene lost 7 bases, with 12 bases spanning the gap. This CDR3 has 12 amino acids. Germline V gene lookup returns CDR1 SGHTA and CDR2 FQGNSA. The CDR3 sequence is CASSLSISGYTF. The CDR3 DNA follows: TGTGCCAGCAGTCTATCTATCAGTGGCTACACCTTC.

The chain is built from TRBV5-1 and TRBJ2-6, with 7 positions matching TRBD1. CDR3 length: 20 residues. Germline CDR1 SGHRS, CDR2 YFSETQ. V was pared by 0 bases and J by 0 bases, with 12 bases of the junction left unmatched. The DNA of the CDR3 is TGCGCCAGCAGCTTGGCTAGGGATCACAGACAGGGCTCTGGGGCCAACGTCCTGACTTTC. Residues: CASSLARDHRQGSGANVLTF.

The chain links TRBV15 to TRBJ1-1, with 7 bases fitting TRBD1. Germline lookup yields CDR1 LNHNV and CDR2 YYDKDF (reference sequence). The V gene end was trimmed by 0 bases and the J gene end by 0 bases; junction bases not matched to a gene: 10. This CDR3 contains 18 residues. This chain's CDR3 is CATSRDYATGTVNTEAFF. The CDR3 region has the DNA TGTGCCACCAGCAGAGATTATGCAACCGGGACAGTGAACACTGAAGCTTTCTTT.

The gene calls are TRBV28 and TRBJ1-1; a possible D gene is TRBD1 (5 bases). The V and J ends lost 6 bases and 6 bases respectively, with 17 bases between them. Germline CDR1 and CDR2: MDHEN and SYDVKM. The CDR3 length is 14 residues. The CDR3 here is CASSPAGGKPEAFF. The DNA of the CDR3 is TGTGCCAGCAGCCCGGCGGGGGGTAAGCCTGAAGCTTTCTTT.

The genes are TRBV5-6 and TRBJ2-7; the D is unclear. Trimming took 0 bases from V and 3 from J, leaving 16 bases between them. Germline V gives CDR1 SGHDT, CDR2 YYEEEE. The CDR3 spans 16 residues. CDR3 sequence: CASSLDGGLGLYEQYF. The CDR3 DNA reads TGTGCCAGCAGCTTGGATGGTGGGCTAGGCCTCTACGAGCAGTACTTC.

The chain has TRBV28 and TRBJ2-3, with TRBD2 matching 7 bases. The CDR3 runs to 15 residues. Unmatched junction bases numbered 4, after V lost 2 bases and J lost 2 bases. Germline loops: CDR1 MDHEN, CDR2 SYDVKM. This CDR3 is CASSLVRGDTDTQYF. The CDR3, as DNA: TGTGCCAGCAGTTTAGTACGGGGGGACACAGATACGCAGTATTTT. Together with reference TRBV28 and TRBJ2-3, the CDR3 gives the full variable domain: DVKVTQSSRYLVKRTGEKVFLECVQDMDHENMFWYRQDPGLGLRLIYFSYDVKMKEKGDIPEGYSVSREKKERFSLILESASTNQTSMYLCASSLVRGDTDTQYFGPGTRLTVL.

As concerns this clone: This CDR3 is also generated by other DNA sequences in the sample. In DNA form, the CDR3 reads TGTGCCAGTAGTATAGCCAGGGGTTACGAGCAGTACTTC. This gives the protein CASSIARGYEQYF. The J gene is TRBJ2-7, the V gene TRBV19, with a possible D match to TRBD1 (6 bases). Germline V gene sequence: CDR1 LNHDA, CDR2 SQIVND (reference sequence). The CDR3 has 13 amino acids. V lost 1 base to trimming and J lost 4 bases, with 8 bases between them.

The V and J genes are TRBV2 and TRBJ1-2; TRBD1 matches 7 bases. CDR1 and CDR2 from the germline V gene are SNHLY and FYNNEI. This CDR3 spans 14 amino acids. The trim removed 5 bases at V and 7 bases at J, leaving 10 bases unmatched. CDR3 in DNA: TGTGCCAGCAGTCAGTCGACAGGGCTTAGTGGCTACACCTTC. Encoded protein: CASSQSTGLSGYTF.

This clone was picked up one time. This chain uses TRBV5-1 with TRBJ1-2; TRBD1 matches at 8 bases. V dropped 2 bases and J dropped 2; count of bases not matched to a gene: 5. Germline assignment: CDR1 SGHRS and CDR2 YFSETQ. This CDR3 spans 15 amino acids. The CDR3 here is CASSLVTGENYGYTF. CDR3 nucleotides: TGCGCCAGCAGCTTAGTGACAGGGGAAAACTATGGCTACACCTTC.

The count of this clone is one. The rearrangement joins TRBV11-2 to TRBJ2-1; TRBD1 is a possible D gene (5 bases). The CDR3 covers 16 residues. Trimming pared 4 bases from V and 0 bases from J, leaving 13 bases between. Germline V gene sequence: CDR1 SGHAT, CDR2 FQNNGV. CDR3 amino acids: CASSYRRDPSYNEQFF. The CDR3 DNA reads TGTGCCAGCAGCTATCGCAGGGATCCCTCCTACAATGAGCAGTTCTTC.

The chain carries TRBV18 and TRBJ1-1; 10 bases map to TRBD1. Germline CDR1 is KGHSH and CDR2 is LQKENI. The CDR3 is made up of 16 amino acids. After removal of 5 bases from V and 5 bases from J, the junction contained 11 bases not matched to a gene. CDR3 DNA sequence: TGTGCCAGCTCATCGGGACAGGGGAATTCTTTAACTGAAGCTTTCTTT. Translated: CASSSGQGNSLTEAFF.

The CDR3 DNA reads TGTGCCAGCAGCCAATTCCGGGACAGGGGAGGTGAAGCTTTCTTT. It encodes CASSQFRDRGGEAFF. V and J are TRBV14 and TRBJ1-1, with 10 bases that match TRBD1. Germline assignment: CDR1 SGHDN and CDR2 FVKESK. The CDR3 is 15 amino acids. The V segment lost 2 bases and the J segment 7 bases; nucleotides outside the gene matches: 7.

On this clone: The junction shows a germline mismatch at one end, possibly a read error. This same CDR3 is encoded by further DNA sequences in the sample. The V gene is TRBV30, the J gene TRBJ2-1, with TRBD2 as a possible D gene (5 bases). This CDR3 contains 14 residues. Germline V gene sequence: CDR1 GTSNPN, CDR2 SVGIG (reference sequence). The CDR3 region has the DNA TGCGCCTGGAGTTCCACTAGTATTGTGGATGAGCAGTTCTTC. This translates into CAWSSTSIVDEQFF.

The chain employs TRBV4-1 and TRBJ2-1; 10 positions match TRBD2. V trimming: 2 bases; J trimming: 6 bases; junction bases outside the gene matches: 19. The CDR3 runs to 20 residues. Germline V CDR1 and CDR2: MGHRA, YSYEKL. This chain's CDR3 is CASSQQIVTIAGGFSNEQFF. DNA for the CDR3: TGCGCCAGCAGCCAACAAATTGTGACCATAGCGGGAGGTTTTAGCAATGAGCAGTTCTTC.